What follows is one TCR beta chain and its context. Its antigen is unknown. Time point indicated: week 5, during vaccination. All doses held 300 ug of mutant IDH1 20-mer peptide, with topical imiquimod. Donor tumors were new WHO grade 3 or 4 IDH1-mutant, ATRX-lost astrocytomas. The sample originates from a study of a mutant IDH1 vaccine in newly diagnosed glioma. Study as a whole: The first vaccination came 4-6 weeks after radiotherapy alone, or with temozolomide cycles. Patients had received radiotherapy, temozolomide, or both previously, most receiving both.

Clones were read by immunoSEQ multiplex PCR, and TCRdb kept only the in-frame ones, dropping some. Of about 75,000 clones detected, roughly 90% appear once; the ten largest clones hold 0.5% to 0.7%. Trimming removed 0 bases from V and 0 bases from J, with 12 bases in between. The CDR3 runs to 17 residues. Germline-derived CDR1 and CDR2 are SGHDN and FVKESK. Broader study findings: Most patients, 90% to 95%, showed vaccine-induced immune responses.

Sequencing used PBMCs, obtained from a glioma patient whose treatment included an IDH1 peptide vaccine. The V and J genes are TRBV14 and TRBJ2-1; D may be TRBD2 (5 bases). The source is a woman between 50 and 59 years old with glioma. In DNA, the CDR3 is TGTGCCAGCAGCCAAGATCCGGGGAGCAGCTCCTACAATGAGCAGTTCTTC. It is translated as CASSQDPGSSSYNEQFF.